This T cell receptor beta chain was retrieved from a study of early T cells in non-severe SARS-CoV-2 infection. In the study overall: Sequenced material consisted of bulk RNA (from unsorted whole blood), and chains were unpaired. Study-level results: Matching against VDJdb likely underestimated virus-specific expansions, favoring anti-spike CD8.

Per the germline V gene, CDR1 is DFQATT and CDR2 is SNEGSKA (reference sequence). The CDR3 totals 13 residues. Trimming took off 2 bases at V and 4 bases at J, with 11 bases between the two ends. Unique molecular identifiers were attached to individual cDNA molecules. Using its own MiXCR run on the 5' RACE reads, TCRdb lists one record per CDR3 protein. The profile shows around 27,000 distinct CDR3 sequences, roughly a tenth of them singletons. This clonotype was detected ten times or more. What it binds is not known. The sequenced sample consisted of whole blood. The clonotype originates from an adult who was a healthcare worker with PCR-confirmed SARS-CoV-2 infection or an uninfected control (not recorded which). This sequence joins TRBV20-1 and TRBJ2-5; maybe TRBD2 (5 bases). The DNA for the CDR3 is TGCAGTGCTAGAAGAGGGCTTGGAGAGACCCAGTACTTC. Residues: CSARRGLGETQYF.